Below are 10 T cell receptor beta chains sequenced from a single sample in a study of control samples from healthy donors and cancer patients (TCRdb year 2020). Library generation was performed with the immunoSEQ multiplex PCR assay. Sourced from immuneACCESS, this table was stored by TCRdb with only in-frame sequences that have V and J called. A share of the clones is absent; for the studies checked, an unresolved V gene accounts for under half, and the remainder has no known explanation. The sample table shows about 120,000 clones, and about nine tenths are seen once. 3.4% of the sample rests with the top ten. The sequenced sample consisted of blood. All receptors derive from a middle-aged man in good health.

In its sample, this clone was seen once. The gene calls are TRBV6-5 and TRBJ1-4; possibly TRBD1 for D (5 bases). The CDR3 is 13 amino acids. V lost 6 bases and J lost 7, with 12 bases in between. Germline CDR1 reads MNHEY; CDR2 reads SVGAGI. The CDR3: CASSTDSREKLFF. The CDR3 coding sequence is TGTGCCAGCAGCACAGACAGTCGTGAAAAACTGTTTTTT.

The rearrangement joins TRBV7-9 to TRBJ1-2; D possibly corresponds to TRBD1 (6 bases). Trimming removed 0 bases from V and 6 bases from J, with 8 bases in between. CDR1 and CDR2 (germline): SEHNR, FQNEAQ (reference sequence). The CDR3 is 13 residues long. The CDR3 DNA sequence: TGTGCCAGCAGCTTAGCAGGGGGTCATGGCTACACCTTC. This sequence encodes CASSLAGGHGYTF.

The J gene is TRBJ2-7, the V gene TRBV3-1 (or the pseudogene TRBV3-2); 11 bases are a match to TRBD1. With V trimmed by 5 bases and J by 6 bases, 6 bases remained unmatched. The CDR3 spans 14 residues. In germline, CDR1 is LGHDT, CDR2 YNNKEL (reference sequence). Here the CDR3 DNA reads TGTGCCAGCAGCACCCGGGACAGGGGGTTCGAGCAGTACTTC. Its translation: CASSTRDRGFEQYF.

The chain employs TRBV2 and TRBJ1-2; 11 bases are shared with TRBD1. The CDR3 extends over 16 amino acids. In germline, CDR1 is SNHLY, CDR2 FYNNEI. With V trimmed by 6 bases and J by 2 bases, 8 bases remained unmatched. This CDR3 is CASSSRTGGINYGYTF. The CDR3 bases are TGTGCCAGCAGCAGTCGGACAGGGGGCATCAACTATGGCTACACCTTC.

The J gene is TRBJ1-2, the V gene TRBV7-2, with D possibly being TRBD1 (5 bases). The CDR3 spans 12 residues. With 2 bases removed from V and 7 bases from J, the gap between germline ends came to 8 bases. Germline CDR1 is SGHTA and CDR2 is FQGNSA. The CDR3 region is CASSLQGAGYTF. The CDR3 DNA sequence: TGTGCCAGCAGCTTACAGGGAGCTGGCTACACCTTC. The full variable domain, rest sourced from reference TRBV7-2 and TRBJ1-2, is GAGVSQSPSNKVTEKGKDVELRCDPISGHTALYWYRQSLGQGLEFLIYFQGNSAPDKSGLPSDRFSAERTGGSVSTLTIQRTQQEDSAVYLCASSLQGAGYTFGSGTRLTVV.

The chain uses TRBV19 and TRBJ2-1, with no clear D. Germline V gene lookup returns CDR1 LNHDA and CDR2 SQIVND (reference sequence). The CDR3 loop spans 15 amino acids. Trimming took 6 bases from V and 0 from J, leaving 12 bases between them. This chain's CDR3 is CASSRAVSSYNEQFF. The CDR3 region has the DNA TGTGCCAGTAGCCGGGCAGTGAGCTCCTACAATGAGCAGTTCTTC. The full variable domain, completed using reference TRBV19 and TRBJ2-1, is DGGITQSPKYLFRKEGQNVTLSCEQNLNHDAMYWYRQDPGQGLRLIYYSQIVNDFQKGDIAEGYSVSREKKESFPLTVTSAQKNPTAFYLCASSRAVSSYNEQFFGPGTRLTVL.

V and J are TRBV21-1 and TRBJ1-5; no check of the table's D call, TRBD1, against the DNA was made. TRBV21-1 is a pseudogene segment. CDR3 length: 19 amino acids. The DNA of the CDR3 is TGTGCCAGCAGCAAGGGCCTCGGGGACAGACTTTATAGCAATCAGCCCCAGCATTTT. Amino acid sequence: CASSKGLGDRLYSNQPQHF.

The J gene is TRBJ1-1, the V gene TRBV3-1 (or the pseudogene TRBV3-2); possibly TRBD1 for D (5 bases). V lost 0 bases and J 9 bases, leaving 8 bases between the germline ends. CDR3 size: 12 residues. CDR1 and CDR2 from the germline V gene are LGHDT and YNNKEL (reference sequence). The CDR3 protein is CASSQDGGKAFF. CDR3 DNA: TGTGCCAGCAGCCAAGACGGGGGGAAAGCTTTCTTT.

This chain joins TRBV25-1 and TRBJ1-1; the match to TRBD1 covers 8 bases. The CDR3 runs 14 residues. After removal of 2 bases from V and 5 bases from J, the junction contained 4 bases not matched to a gene. In germline, CDR1 is MGHDK, CDR2 SYGVNS. DNA of the CDR3: TGTGCCAGCAGTGAAAAGACAGGGGTGACTGAAGCTTTCTTT. It codes for CASSEKTGVTEAFF. Full variable domain (outside the CDR3, taken from reference TRBV25-1 and TRBJ1-1): EADIYQTPRYLVIGTGKKITLECSQTMGHDKMYWYQQDPGMELHLIHYSYGVNSTEKGDLSSESTVSRIRTEHFPLTLESARPSHTSQYLCASSEKTGVTEAFFGQGTRLTVV.

In this sample, this clone turned up once. This CDR3 is CASSVATGASREKLFF. The CDR3, as DNA: TGTGCCAGCAGCGTAGCTACTGGTGCGTCGCGGGAAAAACTGTTTTTT. The gene calls are TRBV9 and TRBJ1-4; D call uncertain. The germline V gene has CDR1 SGDLS and CDR2 YYNGEE. Trimming removed 0 bases from V and 8 bases from J, with 17 bases in between. The CDR3 has 16 residues.